The subject of this entry is one T cell receptor beta chain. V dropped 4 bases and J dropped 7 bases, with 11 bases sitting between them. Per the germline V gene, CDR1 is SGDLS and CDR2 is YYNGEE. The CDR3 totals 12 residues. Some clones are missing from TCRdb's copy, which holds only in-frame ones; the method was immunoSEQ multiplex PCR. Of tens of thousands of clones in the sample, under 90% were seen once. This record comes from a study of control samples from healthy donors and cancer patients. The chain has TRBV9 and TRBJ1-2; D might be TRBD1 (5 bases). This TCR derives from a man between 45 and 60 years old in good health. The sequenced sample was blood. CDR3 region: CASSTRQSGYTF. DNA for the CDR3: TGTGCCAGCAGCACGCGACAGAGTGGCTACACCTTC.